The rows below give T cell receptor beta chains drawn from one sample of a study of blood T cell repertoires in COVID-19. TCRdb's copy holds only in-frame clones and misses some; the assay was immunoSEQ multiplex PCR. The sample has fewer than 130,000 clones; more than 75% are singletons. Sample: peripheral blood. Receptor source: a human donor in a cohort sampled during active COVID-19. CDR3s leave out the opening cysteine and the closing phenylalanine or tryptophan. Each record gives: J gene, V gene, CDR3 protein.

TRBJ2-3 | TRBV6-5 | ASSQMDRGIDTQY
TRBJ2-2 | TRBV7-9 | ASSLLAGGPTNTGELF
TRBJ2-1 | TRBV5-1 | ASSPGGASYNEQF
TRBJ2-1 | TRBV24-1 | ATSDGSSGILGFEQF
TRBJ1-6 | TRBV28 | ASSLNTGNSGPLH
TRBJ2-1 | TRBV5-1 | ASSPTGTSGASSYNEQF
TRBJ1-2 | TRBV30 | ACPGQGGNYGYT
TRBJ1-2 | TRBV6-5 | ASSTGGGYT
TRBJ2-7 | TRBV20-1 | SVGGSEQY
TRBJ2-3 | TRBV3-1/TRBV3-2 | ASSLQAGGGDTQY
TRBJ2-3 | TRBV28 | ASSFVASGTSTDTQY
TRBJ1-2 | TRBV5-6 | ASSLEGGLAPNYGYT
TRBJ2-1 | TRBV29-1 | SVGGSYNEQF
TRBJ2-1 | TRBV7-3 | ASSPTAGGSYNEQF
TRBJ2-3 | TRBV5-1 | ASSLGSPGTDTQY
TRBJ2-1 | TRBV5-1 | ASSPASGGYNEQF
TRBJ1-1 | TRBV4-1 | ASSQDSRSEAF
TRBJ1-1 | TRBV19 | ASTSYPNTEAF
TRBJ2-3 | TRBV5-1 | ASSLDPSTDTQY
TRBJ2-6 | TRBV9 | ASSDNPRRHSGANVLT
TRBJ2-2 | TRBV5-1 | ASSLGLAGGTGELF
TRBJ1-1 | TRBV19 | ASSVQGYPEAF
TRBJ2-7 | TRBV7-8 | ASSLPGTSVYEQY
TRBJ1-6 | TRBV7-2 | ASSLEQGMYSPLH
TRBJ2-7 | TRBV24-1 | ATSDTNQREQY
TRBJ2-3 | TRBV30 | AWAGGMTDTQY
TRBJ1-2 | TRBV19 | ASTALAAASGYT
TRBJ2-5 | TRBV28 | ASSLGPTSGSETQY
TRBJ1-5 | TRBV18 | ASSPTDDNQPQH
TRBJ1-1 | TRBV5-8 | ASSLARPGLNTEAF
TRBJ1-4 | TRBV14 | ASSHIQGVNEKLF
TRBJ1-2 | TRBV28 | ASSSGTAYGYT
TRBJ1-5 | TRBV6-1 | ASSEAKRTGNQPQH
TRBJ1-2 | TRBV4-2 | ASSQEGGQAYT
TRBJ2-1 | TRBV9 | ASSDLVYNEQF
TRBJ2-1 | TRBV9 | ASSVEGGGAGRPYNEQF
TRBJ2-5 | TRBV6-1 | ASSVKAAGAFPSQETQY
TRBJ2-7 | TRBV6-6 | ASSYPGESYEQY
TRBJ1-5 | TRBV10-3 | AISGSDQPQH
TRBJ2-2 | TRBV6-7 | ASSAPVREDTGELF
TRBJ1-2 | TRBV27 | ASSFRESYGYT
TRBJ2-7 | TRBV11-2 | ASSSLLAGQYEQY
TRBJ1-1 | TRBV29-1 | SVDGSGTEAF
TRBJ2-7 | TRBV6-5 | ASTRDRGNPYEQY
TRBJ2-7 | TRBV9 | ASSVGGSSYEQY
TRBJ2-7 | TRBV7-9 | ASAPTGREQY
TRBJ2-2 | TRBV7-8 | ASSRGPTGELF
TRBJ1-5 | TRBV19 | ASSLQVRNQPQH
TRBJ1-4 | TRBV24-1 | ATSDSNRVGEKLF
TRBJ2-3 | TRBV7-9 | ASTSRGSTDTQY
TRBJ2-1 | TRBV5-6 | ASSPGSIGAVQF
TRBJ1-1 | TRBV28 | ASSPGGGFSEAF
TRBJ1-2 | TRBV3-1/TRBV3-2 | ASSQADRGRGGYT
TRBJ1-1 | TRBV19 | ASSIHNQDRDLNTEAF
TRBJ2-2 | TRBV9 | ASSVKSGNTGELF